This T cell receptor (beta chain) was recorded in a study of PD-1 blockade in classical Hodgkin lymphoma. Study overall: Patients in the cohort were put on intravenous nivolumab, 3 mg/kg every 2 weeks. Study observations and caveats: Reported baseline diversity: healthy donors highest, relapsed/refractory patients lowest. Whoever responded completely had baseline diversity much like that seen in newly diagnosed patients.

Some clones are missing from TCRdb's copy, which holds only in-frame ones; the method was immunoSEQ multiplex PCR. The data show more than 25,000 clones, 85% seen once. The CDR3 is 15 residues long. Trimming took 1 base from V and 3 from J, leaving 10 bases between them. Germline V lookup: CDR1 SNHLY, CDR2 FYNNEI. About this clone itself: Its target is unknown.

Relapse after autologous stem cell transplantation occurred in every patient, and brentuximab vedotin exposure varied. Purification of CD4+ T cells from thawed PBMCs was performed via magnetic negative selection. The chain joins TRBV2 to TRBJ1-3; D possibly corresponds to TRBD1 (5 bases). The clonotype was recovered from a human donor with classical Hodgkin lymphoma. The sequences come from CD4+ T cells from blood, collected at baseline. The CDR3: CASSEGGRGGNTIYF. CDR3 in DNA: TGTGCCAGCAGTGAAGGAGGGAGGGGTGGAAACACCATATATTTT.